These T cell receptor beta chains were read from a single sample in a study. TCRdb itself ran the 5' RACE reads through MiXCR, one entry per CDR3 protein. This sample carries approximately 7,900 distinct CDR3 sequences, approximately 71% of them seen once, and the ten largest clones take around 4%. Sequenced: tumor-infiltrating naive CD4+ T cells sorted from the breast tumor. These TCRs come from a female donor with breast cancer. The CDR3 runs from the conserved cysteine through the conserved F or W. The D gene is left open where the match is weak. Expanded clones are given a class, and other clones once, few, many or no size at all.

clone size	V gene	J gene	D gene	CDR3 protein	CDR3 DNA
few	TRBV20-1	TRBJ2-3	.	CSAPDFVRKADTQYF	TGCAGTGCACCCGATTTTGTCCGCAAGGCAGATACGCAGTATTTT
.	TRBV5-1	TRBJ2-7	TRBD2	CASSFGASGSANSYEQYF	TGCGCCAGCAGCTTTGGGGCTAGCGGGAGCGCCAACTCCTACGAGCAGTACTTC
.	TRBV30	TRBJ1-1	TRBD1	CAQGALMNTEAFF	TGTGCCCAGGGGGCCCTCATGAACACTGAAGCTTTCTTT
.	TRBV27	TRBJ2-1	.	CASSNMADQQFF	TGTGCCAGCAGTAATATGGCAGACCAGCAGTTCTTC
.	TRBV7-9	TRBJ2-5	.	CASSLTGGDKETQYF	TGTGCCAGCAGCTTGACTGGAGGGGACAAAGAGACCCAGTACTTC
.	TRBV5-1	TRBJ2-1	.	CASSSGVNNEQFF	TGCGCCAGCAGCTCGGGGGTGAACAATGAGCAGTTCTTC
.	TRBV7-9	TRBJ1-5	.	CASSYGTSNQPQHF	TGTGCCAGCAGCTACGGGACCTCTAATCAGCCCCAGCATTTT
.	TRBV20-1	TRBJ2-1	TRBD2	CSARRLAGANEQFF	TGCAGTGCTAGGAGGCTAGCGGGGGCCAATGAGCAGTTCTTC
few	TRBV20-1	TRBJ2-7	.	CSARDGATYEQYF	TGCAGTGCTAGGGATGGGGCCACCTACGAGCAGTACTTC
.	TRBV20-1	TRBJ2-1	TRBD2	CSALAGGVANERFF	TGCAGTGCCCTAGCGGGAGGTGTAGCAAATGAGCGGTTCTTC